The rows below give T cell receptor beta chains drawn from one sample of a study of blood T cell repertoires in COVID-19. Sequencing used immunoSEQ multiplex PCR; TCRdb keeps in-frame clones, though not all of them. This repertoire shows around 260,000 clones, around 89% found once; its top ten account for around 0.84%. Specimen: peripheral blood. The source is a man aged 30-40 years with acute or convalescent COVID-19. CDR3s include the opening cysteine and the closing phenylalanine or tryptophan. A D gene is named only where the DNA matches it firmly. Rows may omit the clone size; those that give it use once, few, many or a size class.

NA	TRBV3-1/TRBV3-2	TRBJ2-3	NA	TGTGCCAGCAGCCCAGGGGCTAGTTGGGATACGCAGTATTTT	CASSPGASWDTQYF
TRBD1	TRBV7-6	TRBJ2-7	once	TGTGCCAGCAGCTTAGCGGGGTGGACAGGGGGCCACGAGCAGTACTTC	CASSLAGWTGGHEQYF
NA	TRBV6-2/TRBV6-3	TRBJ2-7	NA	TGTGCCAGCAGCAGACTAGATCCCTACGAGCAGTACTTC	CASSRLDPYEQYF
TRBD1	TRBV6-5	TRBJ1-2	few	TGTGCCAGCAGTCTTATCGGGACAGGGGCAGCTGGCTACACCTTC	CASSLIGTGAAGYTF
TRBD1	TRBV28	TRBJ1-6	NA	TGTGCCAGCAGTCCCCCCACAGGGGGAAATCCACCCCTCCACTTT	CASSPPTGGNPPLHF
NA	TRBV2	TRBJ2-5	NA	TGTGCCAGCTTAAAGTGGGCCTCCCAAGAGACCCAGTACTTC	CASLKWASQETQYF
TRBD1	TRBV15	TRBJ2-7	NA	TGTGCCACCAGCAGAGATTTAAAGGGGGCCGGCTACGAGCAGTACTTC	CATSRDLKGAGYEQYF
TRBD2	TRBV5-1	TRBJ2-3	NA	TGCGCCAGCAGCTTCAGCGGGGGGGCCTCAGATACGCAGTATTTT	CASSFSGGASDTQYF
TRBD2	TRBV7-6	TRBJ2-5	NA	TGTGCCAGCAGCACCTTAAGCGGGGGGGTAGAGACCCAGTACTTC	CASSTLSGGVETQYF
NA	TRBV30	TRBJ2-1	NA	TGTGCCTGGAGTGTACTGGGCTTTAAGGCGGGGGAGCAGTTCTTC	CAWSVLGFKAGEQFF
NA	TRBV19	TRBJ1-2	NA	TGTGCCAGTAACCTGGGGGGAGTTTATGGCTACACCTTC	CASNLGGVYGYTF
TRBD1	TRBV3-1/TRBV3-2	TRBJ1-1	NA	TGTGCCAGCAGCCACGGACAGGACACTGAAGCTTTCTTT	CASSHGQDTEAFF
NA	TRBV7-9	TRBJ2-1	NA	TGTGCCAGCAGCCGAACCCGGGACTCTCAGTTCTTC	CASSRTRDSQFF
TRBD2	TRBV7-7	TRBJ2-1	NA	TGTGCTAGCAGCTATCTAGCGGGGGTTCCCTACAATGAGCAGTTCTTC	CASSYLAGVPYNEQFF
TRBD2	TRBV5-6	TRBJ2-7	NA	TGTGCCAGCAGCTCCGGGGGGTATGAGCAGTACTTC	CASSSGGYEQYF
NA	TRBV4-2	TRBJ1-6	NA	TGTGCCAGCAGCCAAGATCCGGGGAGGAATTCACCCCTCCACTTT	CASSQDPGRNSPLHF
TRBD1	TRBV11-2	TRBJ2-7	NA	TGTGCCAGCAGCGCCCGACAGGGAAGAATCTTCGAGCAGTACTTC	CASSARQGRIFEQYF
TRBD1	TRBV5-1	TRBJ1-2	NA	TGCGCCAGCAGCCCGAAGACAGGGGGCTCTTTGGAGGGCTACACCTTC	CASSPKTGGSLEGYTF
NA	TRBV5-4	TRBJ2-2	NA	TGTGCCAGCAGCTTTCTAGCGTCTGCGAACACCGGGGAGCTGTTTTTT	CASSFLASANTGELFF
TRBD1	TRBV29-1	TRBJ2-7	NA	TGCAGCACCGGAACAGGGGACGGCGAGCAGTACTTC	CSTGTGDGEQYF
NA	TRBV6-1	TRBJ1-5	NA	TGTGCCAGCAGTGAAGCAGCTTATAGCAATCAGCCCCAGCATTTT	CASSEAAYSNQPQHF
TRBD1	TRBV7-2	TRBJ1-1	NA	TGTGCCAGCAGCTTAGTCGGGACAGGGGGTGGTGGCACTGAAGCTTTCTTT	CASSLVGTGGGGTEAFF
NA	TRBV2	TRBJ1-2	NA	TGTGCCAGCAGTGCTCAGTGGAACTATGGCTACACCTTC	CASSAQWNYGYTF
NA	TRBV20-1	TRBJ2-1	NA	TGCAGTGCTAGTGTCCATAGCGGCAGATACAATGAGCAGTTCTTC	CSASVHSGRYNEQFF
NA	TRBV11-3	TRBJ1-1	NA	TGTGCCAGCAGCGCCCAGGGTCAGGGGCCGGCTGAAGCTTTCTTT	CASSAQGQGPAEAFF
TRBD2	TRBV2	TRBJ2-5	NA	TGTGCCAGCAGACGTAGGGAGGGGAATTCCCGGGAGACCCAGTACTTC	CASRRREGNSRETQYF
TRBD2	TRBV5-4	TRBJ2-1	NA	TGTGCCAGCAGCTTACCTACTAGCGGGGGTTACAATGAGCAGTTCTTC	CASSLPTSGGYNEQFF
TRBD1	TRBV4-1	TRBJ2-3	NA	TGCGCCAGCAGCCAAGGAGGGGCAGGGGGCGCGGGTACGCAGTATTTT	CASSQGGAGGAGTQYF
TRBD1	TRBV6-5	TRBJ1-2	NA	TGTGCCAGCAGGGGACAGGGCTATGGCTACACCTTC	CASRGQGYGYTF
NA	TRBV24-1	TRBJ2-5	few	TGTGCCACCCAGGGGCGAGAGACCCAGTACTTC	CATQGRETQYF
TRBD2	TRBV5-1	TRBJ2-3	NA	TGCGCCAGCAGGCCTACTAGCGGGGGGGCCGATTCTGGCACAGATACGCAGTATTTT	CASRPTSGGADSGTDTQYF
NA	TRBV4-2	TRBJ1-6	NA	TGTGCCAGCAGCCAGGGGGGTTTACAGGAGTGGGACTCACCCCTCCACTTT	CASSQGGLQEWDSPLHF